The table lists the clone carrying this T cell receptor (beta chain) with a few counts. Its cognate antigen is unknown. This record comes from a study of CD8 T cells in ankylosing spondylitis. Study results and limitations: Ankylosing spondylitis blood appeared to be characterized by a TCR beta motif of several highly homologous variants.

Generation of TCR beta libraries employed quantitative 5'-RACE incorporating molecular barcodes. TCRdb reprocessed the 5' RACE reads via MiXCR and lists one record per CDR3 protein. Of hundreds of thousands of distinct CDR3 sequences listed, more than 20% are singletons. Specimen: blood, either unsorted or a sorted T cell fraction (not recorded which). The TCR sequence derives from a female donor with ankylosing spondylitis or in good health (not recorded which).

This chain's CDR3 is CASSYRGVSYEQYF. The CDR3 DNA reads TGTGCCAGCAGTTACAGGGGGGTCTCCTACGAGCAGTACTTC. The V call is TRBV12-3 or TRBV12-4, the J call TRBJ2-7; TRBD1 matches at 8 bases. V trimming: 4 bases; J trimming: 0 bases; junction bases outside the gene matches: 2. This CDR3 has 14 amino acids.